This TCR beta chain was captured in a study of T cells in Graves' hyperthyroidism and ophthalmopathy. Looking at the study overall: Before any treatment, at initial diagnosis, peripheral blood was collected.

There are 14 residues in the CDR3. V lost 3 bases to trimming and J lost 7 bases; unmatched junction nucleotides: 6. CDR1 is MDHEN, CDR2 SYDVKM, per germline. Researchers amplified the TCR beta CDR3 regions from RNA transcripts. HTBI primers were employed in a first-round RT-PCR of the TCR CDR3. One entry per CDR3 protein results from TCRdb running MiXCR on the multiplex PCR reads. The sample holds approximately 600,000 distinct CDR3 sequences, less than 25% seen once. The sequence was obtained from a man aged 30 to 45 with Graves' ophthalmopathy. Material for sequencing was blood. The rearrangement links TRBV28 to TRBJ1-2, with 9 bases fitting TRBD1. CDR3 coding DNA: TGTGCCAGCAGTTTCCGGGACAGGGTCTCTGGCTACACCTTC. Amino acid sequence: CASSFRDRVSGYTF.